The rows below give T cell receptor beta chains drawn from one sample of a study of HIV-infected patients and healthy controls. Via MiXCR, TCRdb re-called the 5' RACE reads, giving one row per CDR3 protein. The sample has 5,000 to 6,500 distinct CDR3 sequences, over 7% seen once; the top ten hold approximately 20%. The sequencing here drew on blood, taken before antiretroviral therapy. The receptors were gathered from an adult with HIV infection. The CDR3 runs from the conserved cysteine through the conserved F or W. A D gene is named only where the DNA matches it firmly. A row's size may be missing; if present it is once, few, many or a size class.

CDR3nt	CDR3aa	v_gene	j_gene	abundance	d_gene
TGTGCCAGTAGTATCGTGCAGGGGAGTGACTATGGCTACACCTTC	CASSIVQGSDYGYTF	TRBV19	TRBJ1-2	.	.
TGTGCCAGCAGCTTAATCCAGACGAACACTGAAGCTTTCTTT	CASSLIQTNTEAFF	TRBV7-9	TRBJ1-1	.	.
TGTGCCTGGAAAGTTGCAGGGTCAACTGAAGCTTTCTTT	CAWKVAGSTEAFF	TRBV30	TRBJ1-1	medium-sized	.
TGTGCCGGCGGCGGGGTGCCCTCCTCCCCGGAGACCCAGTACTTC	CAGGGVPSSPETQYF	TRBV2	TRBJ2-5	medium-sized	.
TGCGCCAGCAGCGGAGGCCTCGGACAGGGGGAGAAGACCCAGTACTTC	CASSGGLGQGEKTQYF	TRBV5-1	TRBJ2-5	few	TRBD1
TGTGCCAGCAGCTTAGGGGTTTCTGGGGCCAACGTCCTGACTTTC	CASSLGVSGANVLTF	TRBV11-3	TRBJ2-6	medium-sized	.
TGTGCCAGTAGCCGTCCAGCGGGAGGAGCTTTCTTT	CASSRPAGGAFF	TRBV19	TRBJ1-1	many	.
TGCAGTGCCAAAGGAGTTGATACGCAGTATTTT	CSAKGVDTQYF	TRBV20-1	TRBJ2-3	many	.
TGCAGTGCTGTTTCAGTAGCCGGGGAGCTGTTTTTT	CSAVSVAGELFF	TRBV20-1	TRBJ2-2	medium-sized	.
TGTGCCAGCAGTTTTGCTGGGGCCAACGTCCTGACTTTC	CASSFAGANVLTF	TRBV27	TRBJ2-6	medium-sized	.
TGCAGCGTTGAGGGTCAGGGGGGCAATGAGCAGTTCTTC	CSVEGQGGNEQFF	TRBV29-1	TRBJ2-1	.	.
TGTGCCAGTAGTATAGATTGGGACGGCGAGCAGTACTTC	CASSIDWDGEQYF	TRBV19	TRBJ2-7	medium-sized	.
TGTGCCATCAGTGGTCCTCGGACTAGCGGCACAGATACGCAGTATTTT	CAISGPRTSGTDTQYF	TRBV10-3	TRBJ2-3	.	TRBD2
TGCAGTGCTAGAGAACCTCGGACCCACTACGAGCAGTACTTC	CSAREPRTHYEQYF	TRBV20-1	TRBJ2-7	medium-sized	.
TGTGCCAGCAGTTACACGGGGACAGGGACGAACACTGAAGCTTTCTTT	CASSYTGTGTNTEAFF	TRBV6-5	TRBJ1-1	medium-sized	TRBD1
TGCGCCAGCAGCCAAGTAAAAGATACGCAGTATTTT	CASSQVKDTQYF	TRBV4-1	TRBJ2-3	few	.
TGCAGCGTATACGGAATTTCATCAGATACGCAGTATTTT	CSVYGISSDTQYF	TRBV29-1	TRBJ2-3	many	.
TGCAGTGCTAGATCGACGGACAGGGGGGGGACTGAAGCTTTCTTT	CSARSTDRGGTEAFF	TRBV20-1	TRBJ1-1	many	TRBD1
TGCAGTGCTAGAGAAAGCGGGAGGGCCCCCGGGGAGCTGTTTTTT	CSARESGRAPGELFF	TRBV20-1	TRBJ2-2	many	TRBD2
TGCAGTGCTCACCGGGACGGGACCTACGAGCAGTACTTC	CSAHRDGTYEQYF	TRBV20-1	TRBJ2-7	few	.
TGCAGTGCGAGGAAGATGAGCGGAAGCTCCTACGAGCAGTACTTC	CSARKMSGSSYEQYF	TRBV20-1	TRBJ2-7	medium-sized	.
TGTGCCAGCAGCTCCGGAGGGAAAGAGACCCAGTACTTC	CASSSGGKETQYF	TRBV5-6	TRBJ2-5	medium-sized	.
TGCGCCAGCAGCCAGGGGCCAGGGGACCAAGAGACCCAGTACTTC	CASSQGPGDQETQYF	TRBV4-1	TRBJ2-5	many	.
TGCGCCAGCAGCCAGGATCCCGGTAGGGGGGTGAGCCAGTACTTC	CASSQDPGRGVSQYF	TRBV4-1	TRBJ2-5	many	.
TGTGCCAGCAGCTCTAGCGGATCCTACAATGAGCAGTTCTTC	CASSSSGSYNEQFF	TRBV5-4	TRBJ2-1	many	TRBD2
TGTGCCAGCAGCCCAGCGGGAGTCCCCGGGGAGCTGTTTTTT	CASSPAGVPGELFF	TRBV9	TRBJ2-2	medium-sized	TRBD2
TGCAGTGCTAGAGACATACACAGGGGGAGCTCCTACGAGCAGTACTTC	CSARDIHRGSSYEQYF	TRBV20-1	TRBJ2-7	medium-sized	TRBD1
TGTGCCAGCAGTTTATCGGGCGGGAGTGCGTACGAGCAGTACTTC	CASSLSGGSAYEQYF	TRBV27	TRBJ2-7	medium-sized	TRBD2
TGTGCCTCCCAAGGACATGGACGCAATCATCCCCAGCATTTT	CASQGHGRNHPQHF	TRBV2	TRBJ1-5	.	.
TGCGCCAGCAGCCAAGAGACAGGGGGCGGTTACGAGCAGTACTTC	CASSQETGGGYEQYF	TRBV4-1	TRBJ2-7	few	TRBD1
TGTGCCTACTCCCTGGCCGCGAACACTGAAGCTTTCTTT	CAYSLAANTEAFF	TRBV30	TRBJ1-1	many	.
TGTGCCAGCAGCTTAGCCAGGGGGCAGGGGATAGATACGCAGTATTTT	CASSLARGQGIDTQYF	TRBV13	TRBJ2-3	many	TRBD1
TGTGCCAGCAGTTACCAAACGGGACTAGCTTCCTACGAGCAGTACTTC	CASSYQTGLASYEQYF	TRBV6-6	TRBJ2-7	.	TRBD2
TGTGCCAGCTCACCCACAACCGGTCTTAATGAAAAACTGTTTTTT	CASSPTTGLNEKLFF	TRBV18	TRBJ1-4	many	.
TGTGCCAGCAGCTTGGGTACGGGGGCGACCGGGGAGCTGTTTTTT	CASSLGTGATGELFF	TRBV5-4	TRBJ2-2	many	.
TGTGCCACCAGTGATTTTAGGGAGCTCTCCTACGAGCAGTACTTC	CATSDFRELSYEQYF	TRBV24-1	TRBJ2-7	medium-sized	.
TGTGCCAGTAGAAAGGACAGGAGCGCACGGCCCCAGCATTTT	CASRKDRSARPQHF	TRBV19	TRBJ1-5	many	TRBD1
TGTGCCAGCAGCCAAGGTGGACTCCGGGACAGAGGGAATCAGCCCCAGCATTTT	CASSQGGLRDRGNQPQHF	TRBV3-1	TRBJ1-5	many	TRBD1
TGTGCCAGCAGCTCCCGTAGCCAGCCGTTAAACACCGGGGAGCTGTTTTTT	CASSSRSQPLNTGELFF	TRBV11-1	TRBJ2-2	medium-sized	.
TGTGCCAGCAGTTACAAAGGCCGACCCGGGGAGCTGTTTTTT	CASSYKGRPGELFF	TRBV6-5	TRBJ2-2	many	.
TGCAGTGCTTTTGACGGTAATTTCTACAATGAGCAGTTCTTC	CSAFDGNFYNEQFF	TRBV20-1	TRBJ2-1	medium-sized	.
TGTGCCAGCAGCCGCCCGACTAGCGATCTCTCCTACGAGCAGTACTTC	CASSRPTSDLSYEQYF	TRBV28	TRBJ2-7	hyperexpanded	TRBD2
TGCAGTGCTTCTTACGACAGGGGAGCGGCAAGGCCCCAGCATTTT	CSASYDRGAARPQHF	TRBV20-1	TRBJ1-5	medium-sized	TRBD1
TGCGCCAGCAGCTTGGAGGCTAGCGGGATTAGCACAGATACGCAGTATTTT	CASSLEASGISTDTQYF	TRBV5-1	TRBJ2-3	medium-sized	TRBD2
TGTGCCAGCAGACTACTCCCGTTTAAGCGGCTCCAAGAGACCCAGTACTTC	CASRLLPFKRLQETQYF	TRBV2	TRBJ2-5	medium-sized	.
TGTGCCAGCAGCCTTGTCGGGGGGCGAGATACGCAGTATTTT	CASSLVGGRDTQYF	TRBV12-3/TRBV12-4	TRBJ2-3	medium-sized	.
TGTGCCAGCAGCTTTTCTAGCGGGGGGTTGCAAGAGACCCAGTACTTC	CASSFSSGGLQETQYF	TRBV7-6	TRBJ2-5	medium-sized	TRBD2
TGTGCCAGCAGTTTGGACGTCCCCTCCTACAATGAGCAGTTCTTC	CASSLDVPSYNEQFF	TRBV6-5	TRBJ2-1	medium-sized	.
TGCAGTGCCAGTACAGGCGTATATGGCTACACCTTC	CSASTGVYGYTF	TRBV20-1	TRBJ1-2	medium-sized	.
TGTGCCAGCGGACTTTTAGAAGGGACCGGGGAGCTGTTTTTT	CASGLLEGTGELFF	TRBV5-4	TRBJ2-2	many	.
TGTGCCTCGAAGGGGACCGGGGAGCTGTTTTTT	CASKGTGELFF	TRBV30	TRBJ2-2	medium-sized	.
TGTGCCAGCAGCCCGGACAGGGGGGTAGATACGCAGTATTTT	CASSPDRGVDTQYF	TRBV19	TRBJ2-3	many	TRBD1
TGTGCCAGCAGTTTATCTAGGGGTGGCAATCAGCCCCAGCATTTT	CASSLSRGGNQPQHF	TRBV27	TRBJ1-5	.	.